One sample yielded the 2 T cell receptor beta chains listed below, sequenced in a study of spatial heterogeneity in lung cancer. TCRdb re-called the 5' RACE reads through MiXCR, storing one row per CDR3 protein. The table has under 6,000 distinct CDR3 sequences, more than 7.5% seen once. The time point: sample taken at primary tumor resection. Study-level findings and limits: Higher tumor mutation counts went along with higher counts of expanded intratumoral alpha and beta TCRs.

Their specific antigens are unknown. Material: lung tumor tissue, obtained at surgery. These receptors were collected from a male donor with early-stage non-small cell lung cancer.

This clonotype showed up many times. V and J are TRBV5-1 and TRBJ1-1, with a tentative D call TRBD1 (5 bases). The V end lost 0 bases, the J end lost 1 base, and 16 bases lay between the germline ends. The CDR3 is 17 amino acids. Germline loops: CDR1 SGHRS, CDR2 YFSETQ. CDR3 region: CASSLEGRQGANTEAFF. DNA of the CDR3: TGCGCCAGCAGCTTGGAAGGTCGGCAGGGCGCGAACACTGAAGCTTTCTTT.

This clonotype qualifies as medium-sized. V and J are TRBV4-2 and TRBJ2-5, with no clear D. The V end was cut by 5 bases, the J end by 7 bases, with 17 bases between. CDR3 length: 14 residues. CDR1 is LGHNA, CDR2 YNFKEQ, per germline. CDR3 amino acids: CASSLGGPRATQYF. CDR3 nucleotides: TGTGCCAGCAGCTTAGGTGGGCCCCGTGCGACCCAGTACTTC.